Listed here are 16 T cell receptor beta chains from one sample, sequenced in a study of blood T cell repertoires in COVID-19. Sequenced by immunoSEQ multiplex PCR; TCRdb stores in-frame clones only, minus some. The sample consists of about 180,000 clones, over 75% of them appearing once. Sequencing input: peripheral blood. These receptors were taken from an elderly woman with acute or convalescent COVID-19.

This sequence joins TRBV19 and TRBJ2-7; 8 positions match TRBD1. CDR1 and CDR2 (germline): LNHDA, SQIVND (reference sequence). With V trimmed by 4 bases and J by 6 bases, 5 bases remained unmatched. The CDR3 is 13 amino acids. The CDR3 reads CASSNGQGGEQYF. In DNA form, the CDR3 reads TGTGCCAGTAGTAATGGACAGGGAGGCGAGCAGTACTTC.

The chain joins TRBV5-1 to TRBJ1-4; 7 bases line up with TRBD1. J was trimmed by 0 bases and V by 7 bases; bases with no gene match: 6. Looked up from germline, CDR1 is SGHRS and CDR2 is YFSETQ. The CDR3 totals 15 residues. CDR3 sequence reads: CASRGTAATNEKLFF. The CDR3 DNA is TGCGCCAGCCGCGGGACAGCTGCAACTAATGAAAAACTGTTTTTT.

The chain is built from TRBV2 and TRBJ2-5; 8 positions agree with TRBD1. J was trimmed by 4 bases and V by 6 bases; bases with no gene match: 7. This CDR3 contains 14 residues. The germline V gene encodes CDR1 SNHLY and CDR2 FYNNEI. The chain's CDR3 is CASRPDRGRETQYF. CDR3 DNA: TGTGCCAGCAGACCCGACAGGGGTCGAGAGACCCAGTACTTC.

This CDR3 reads CASSRGLSMNEQFF. The CDR3, as DNA: TGCGCCAGCAGCCGGGGACTTTCCATGAATGAGCAGTTCTTC. This chain links TRBV5-1 with TRBJ2-1, with D perhaps TRBD2 (6 bases). V lost 4 bases and J 7 bases, leaving 15 bases between the germline ends. This CDR3 has 14 residues. Germline V gene data show CDR1 as SGHRS and CDR2 as YFSETQ. The full variable domain, completed using reference TRBV5-1 and TRBJ2-1, is KAGVTQTPRYLIKTRGQQVTLSCSPISGHRSVSWYQQTPGQGLQFLFEYFSETQRNKGNFPGRFSGRQFSNSRSEMNVSTLELGDSALYLCASSRGLSMNEQFFGPGTRLTVL.

The rearrangement uses TRBV2 and TRBJ1-2; TRBD1 aligns across 8 bases. Trimming removed 6 bases from V and 3 bases from J; junction bases left unmatched: 3. This CDR3 comprises 13 residues. The germline CDR1 and CDR2 sequences are SNHLY and FYNNEI. Here the CDR3 DNA reads TGTGCCAGCAGGGACAGGGCCTACTATGGCTACACCTTC. Its protein product is CASRDRAYYGYTF.

This clone was recorded once. The V gene is TRBV18, the J gene TRBJ1-1; D not resolved. This CDR3 comprises 14 residues. Germline-derived CDR1 and CDR2 are KGHSH and LQKENI. With 1 base removed from V and 7 bases from J, the gap between germline ends came to 13 bases. CDR3: CASSPLRSGSEAFF. The CDR3, as DNA: TGTGCCAGCTCACCACTTCGGAGCGGCAGTGAAGCTTTCTTT. Using reference TRBV18 and TRBJ1-1 for the parts outside the CDR3, the full variable domain is NAGVMQNPRHLVRRRGQEARLRCSPMKGHSHVYWYRQLPEEGLKFMVYLQKENIIDESGMPKERFSAEFPKEGPSILRIQQVVRGDSAAYFCASSPLRSGSEAFFGQGTRLTVV.

This clone came up once. V gene TRBV6-5 combines with J gene TRBJ2-5; 7 nucleotides align to TRBD2. Germline lookup yields CDR1 MNHEY and CDR2 SVGAGI. The trim removed 1 base at V and 4 bases at J, leaving 9 bases unmatched. This CDR3 spans 16 amino acids. The CDR3 region is CASSYWGGRRRETQYF. The DNA of the CDR3 is TGTGCCAGCAGTTACTGGGGCGGGAGACGTCGAGAGACCCAGTACTTC.

The rearrangement uses TRBV19 and TRBJ2-1; 8 bases align to TRBD2. The germline V gene encodes CDR1 LNHDA and CDR2 SQIVND (reference sequence). The CDR3 is 14 amino acids. The trim removed 5 bases at V and 9 bases at J, leaving 9 bases unmatched. DNA of the CDR3: TGTGCCAGTAGTCTCGGGGGGGGAGTGGGTGAGCAGTTCTTC. Translation gives CASSLGGGVGEQFF.

The chain carries TRBV3-1 (or the pseudogene TRBV3-2) and TRBJ1-2, with 10 bases identical to TRBD1. CDR3 length equals 14 residues. The germline V gene has CDR1 LGHDT and CDR2 YNNKEL (reference sequence). V was clipped by 1 base and J by 8 bases; unmatched bases: 4. The CDR3: CASSQGQGANGYTF. CDR3 bases: TGTGCCAGCAGCCAAGGACAGGGGGCGAACGGCTACACCTTC.

The genes are TRBV30 and TRBJ2-5, with 11 bases lining up with TRBD2. J gave up 5 bases and V 0 bases, and 8 bases lay outside the gene matches. Germline V CDR1 and CDR2: GTSNPN, SVGIG (reference sequence). The CDR3 has 16 residues. The DNA of the CDR3 is TGTGCCTGGAGTGTAGGGACTAGCGGCTCTCGGGAGACCCAGTACTTC. Translating gives CAWSVGTSGSRETQYF.

This chain connects TRBV4-3 to TRBJ1-4; D remains unclear. Trimming left V 4 bases short and J 4 bases short, with 13 bases between. The germline CDR1 and CDR2 sequences are LGHNA and YSLEER. The CDR3 length is 15 residues. The CDR3 nucleotides read TGCGCCAGCAGCCTTATAGGCGGGATTAATGAAAAACTGTTTTTT. This gives the protein CASSLIGGINEKLFF.

The V gene is TRBV9, the J gene TRBJ2-1; TRBD2 agrees at 9 bases. After removal of 0 bases from V and 4 bases from J, the junction contained 8 bases not matched to a gene. Germline V gene data show CDR1 as SGDLS and CDR2 as YYNGEE. There are 17 residues in the CDR3. This CDR3 is CASSVADSGSLYNEQFF. DNA for the CDR3: TGTGCCAGCAGCGTAGCGGATAGCGGGAGCCTATACAATGAGCAGTTCTTC.

The chain is built from TRBV9 and TRBJ2-3; 7 bases line up with TRBD2. Unmatched junction bases numbered 2, after V lost 3 bases and J lost 1 base. This CDR3 has 14 residues. Germline lookup yields CDR1 SGDLS and CDR2 YYNGEE. The CDR3 DNA is TGTGCCAGCAGCGGGACTAGGGGCACAGATACGCAGTATTTT. It specifies CASSGTRGTDTQYF.

V gene TRBV19 combines with J gene TRBJ2-5, with D perhaps matching TRBD2 (7 bases). CDR1 and CDR2 (germline): LNHDA, SQIVND (reference sequence). The CDR3 consists of 15 residues. V was pared by 2 bases and J by 3 bases, with 13 bases between. The CDR3, as DNA: TGTGCCAGTAGTATAAGGGGGGGGTCAAAAGAGACCCAGTACTTC. It codes for CASSIRGGSKETQYF.

The chain joins TRBV11-2 to TRBJ2-2; possibly TRBD1 for D (5 bases). Germline assignment: CDR1 SGHAT and CDR2 FQNNGV. The V gene lost 8 bases and the J gene lost 6 bases, with 10 bases spanning the gap. The length of the CDR3 is 12 residues. CDR3 in amino acids: CASGRVPGELFF. CDR3 in DNA: TGTGCCAGCGGCAGGGTCCCCGGGGAGCTGTTTTTT.

This chain connects TRBV11-2 to TRBJ2-3; 11 bases are a match to TRBD2. Looked up from germline, CDR1 is SGHAT and CDR2 is FQNNGV. Germline trimming cut 3 bases from V and 6 bases from J; bases unmatched to any gene: 8. This CDR3 comprises 16 residues. CDR3 sequence (DNA): TGTGCCAGCAGCTTGCTAGCGGGGGGCGGTGGGGATACGCAGTATTTT. Translated: CASSLLAGGGGDTQYF.